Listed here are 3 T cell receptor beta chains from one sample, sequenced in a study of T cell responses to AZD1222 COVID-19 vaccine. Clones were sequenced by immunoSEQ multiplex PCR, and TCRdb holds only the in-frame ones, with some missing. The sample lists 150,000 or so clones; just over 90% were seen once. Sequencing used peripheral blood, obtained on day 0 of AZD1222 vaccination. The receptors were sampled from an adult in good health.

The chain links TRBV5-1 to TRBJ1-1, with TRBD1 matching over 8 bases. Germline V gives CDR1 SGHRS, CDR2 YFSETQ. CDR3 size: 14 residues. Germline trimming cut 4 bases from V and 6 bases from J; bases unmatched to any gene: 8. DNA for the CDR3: TGCGCCAGCAGCCCCCCGGACAGGGTGGCTGAAGCTTTCTTT. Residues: CASSPPDRVAEAFF.

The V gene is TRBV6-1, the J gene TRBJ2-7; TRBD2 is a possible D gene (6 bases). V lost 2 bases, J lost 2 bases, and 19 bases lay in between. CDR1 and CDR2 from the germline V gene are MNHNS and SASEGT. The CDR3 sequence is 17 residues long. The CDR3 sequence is CASSEYLGLARPYEQYF. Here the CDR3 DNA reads TGTGCCAGCAGTGAATATCTAGGGCTAGCGAGGCCCTACGAGCAGTACTTC.

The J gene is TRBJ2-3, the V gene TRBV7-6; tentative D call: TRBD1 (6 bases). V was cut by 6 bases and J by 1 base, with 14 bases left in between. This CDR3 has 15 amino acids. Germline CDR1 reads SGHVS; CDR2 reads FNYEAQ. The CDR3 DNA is TGTGCCAGCAGTCCCCTCAGACAGGGCACAGATACGCAGTATTTT. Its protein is CASSPLRQGTDTQYF.